The 20 T cell receptor beta chains below were found in one sample sequenced in a study of cytomegalovirus exposure and HLA in healthy donors (dated by TCRdb to 2017 to 2019). Receptor libraries were prepared by the immunoSEQ multiplex PCR assay. The multiplex PCR relied on a mix of 60 forward primers for TCR Vbeta segments and 13 reverse primers for TCR Jbeta segments. This immuneACCESS table, as held by TCRdb, lists in-frame sequences with V and J called but not all clones. Of the missing ones, under half trace to an unresolved V gene in checked studies; the others have no known cause. This sample holds about 140,000 clones; about 80% were observed only once. The ten largest clones capture 4.5% to 6.5% of the sample. The sample comprised PBMCs. The receptors originated from a male donor in good health and CMV-seronegative.

This chain joins TRBV6-6 and TRBJ2-3; D gene unclear. Germline-derived CDR1 and CDR2 are MNHNY and SVGAGI (reference sequence). The CDR3 is made up of 11 amino acids. Trimming took off 8 bases at V and 6 bases at J, with 9 bases between the two ends. The CDR3 is CASGRGDTQYF. The CDR3 coding sequence is TGTGCCAGCGGTCGAGGTGATACGCAGTATTTT.

The rearrangement joins TRBV7-3 to TRBJ2-5; TRBD2 agrees at 10 bases. Trimming at V came to 4 bases and at J to 5 bases, leaving 16 bases not matched to a gene. The CDR3 length is 18 residues. Germline V gene sequence: CDR1 SGHTA, CDR2 FQGTGA. CDR3 in DNA: TGTGCCAGCAGCTCAATGGGGGTTCTGAGCGGGGGGGTTGAGACCCAGTACTTC. As protein: CASSSMGVLSGGVETQYF.

In its sample, this clone was seen a few times. The chain combines TRBV29-1 with TRBJ2-7; TRBD2 might be the D (5 bases). The CDR3 runs 12 residues. Germline CDR1 reads SQVTM; CDR2 reads ANQGSEA. The V end was cut by 4 bases, the J end by 2 bases, with 9 bases between. Here the CDR3 DNA reads TGCAGCGTTGGACACGGGACCTACGAGCAGTACTTC. Translating it yields CSVGHGTYEQYF.

The chain has TRBV18 and TRBJ1-4, with D perhaps matching TRBD1 (6 bases). The CDR3 is made up of 15 amino acids. Deletions cut 4 bases from V and 8 bases from J, with 17 bases between. The germline V gene encodes CDR1 KGHSH and CDR2 LQKENI. The CDR3 reads CASSLEVARGEKLFF. The CDR3 DNA reads as TGTGCCAGCTCACTTGAAGTGGCGAGGGGGGAAAAACTGTTTTTT. Based on the CDR3 plus reference TRBV18 and TRBJ1-4, the full variable domain is NAGVMQNPRHLVRRRGQEARLRCSPMKGHSHVYWYRQLPEEGLKFMVYLQKENIIDESGMPKERFSAEFPKEGPSILRIQQVVRGDSAAYFCASSLEVARGEKLFFGSGTQLSVL.

The chain employs TRBV27 and TRBJ1-2; 12 bases map to TRBD1. This CDR3 is 14 amino acids long. With V trimmed by 0 bases and J by 9 bases, 2 bases remained unmatched. Germline lookup yields CDR1 MNHEY and CDR2 SMNVEV (reference sequence). The CDR3 loop reads CASSLSGQGASYTF. DNA for the CDR3: TGTGCCAGCAGTTTATCGGGACAGGGGGCGAGCTACACCTTC.

This clone was picked up one time. V and J are TRBV19 and TRBJ2-2, with 9 nucleotides matching TRBD1. The CDR3 extends over 16 amino acids. Germline V gene lookup returns CDR1 LNHDA and CDR2 SQIVND (reference sequence). The ends lost 4 bases at V and 3 bases at J; junction bases unmatched: 6. CDR3 bases: TGTGCCAGTAGTAAGGACAGGGGTGGGGACACCGGGGAGCTGTTTTTT. It encodes CASSKDRGGDTGELFF.

The rearrangement links TRBV5-1 to TRBJ2-7; TRBD2 agrees at 7 bases. The germline V gene has CDR1 SGHRS and CDR2 YFSETQ. The V gene end was trimmed by 3 bases and the J gene end by 2 bases; junction bases not matched to a gene: 5. The CDR3 extends over 14 amino acids. The CDR3 DNA is TGCGCCAGCAGCTCGACCGGGACTACCTACGAGCAGTACTTC. This sequence encodes CASSSTGTTYEQYF.

This chain uses TRBV28 with TRBJ2-7, with D tentatively TRBD1 (5 bases). V gave up 5 bases and J gave up 2 bases, with 19 bases separating them. This CDR3 comprises 16 residues. Germline V gives CDR1 MDHEN, CDR2 SYDVKM. Here the CDR3 reads CASSGAGQVRTYEQYF. The DNA for the CDR3 is TGTGCCAGCAGTGGGGCAGGGCAGGTGAGAACCTACGAGCAGTACTTC.

The V call is TRBV11-2, the J call TRBJ1-2; TRBD1 matches at 12 bases. With 5 bases clipped from V and 4 bases from J, the junction kept 8 bases outside the gene matches. This CDR3 region has 16 residues. CDR1 and CDR2 (germline): SGHAT, FQNNGV. The CDR3 loop is CASSAPGQGAIYGYTF. The CDR3 DNA follows: TGTGCCAGCAGCGCACCGGGACAGGGGGCAATCTATGGCTACACCTTC.

The rearrangement links TRBV2 to TRBJ2-2; 7 bases agree with TRBD2. Germline V gene sequence: CDR1 SNHLY, CDR2 FYNNEI. The trim removed 8 bases at V and 3 bases at J, leaving 0 bases unmatched. The length of the CDR3 is 12 residues. CDR3 region: CASRGDTGELFF. The CDR3 DNA sequence: TGTGCCAGCCGGGGGGACACCGGGGAGCTGTTTTTT.

This chain joins TRBV18 and TRBJ1-1, with unresolved D. CDR1 KGHSH and CDR2 LQKENI come from the germline V gene. Trimming shortened V by 3 bases and J by 3 bases, and 8 bases separated the two germline ends. The length of the CDR3 is 13 residues. CDR3 in amino acids: CASSPVADTEAFF. CDR3 DNA sequence: TGTGCCAGCTCACCCGTTGCGGACACTGAAGCTTTCTTT.

This clone was recorded a few times. The chain couples TRBV4-3 to TRBJ1-5, with 7 bases matching TRBD1. The length of the CDR3 is 15 residues. V lost 0 bases to trimming and J lost 4 bases; unmatched junction nucleotides: 3. Germline loops: CDR1 LGHNA, CDR2 YSLEER. The CDR3 loop is CASSQEGGQNQPQHF. CDR3 nucleotides: TGCGCCAGCAGCCAAGAAGGGGGCCAAAATCAGCCCCAGCATTTT.

This sequence joins TRBV2 and TRBJ2-3; D perhaps matches TRBD2 (7 bases). The germline V gene encodes CDR1 SNHLY and CDR2 FYNNEI. The CDR3 is 14 amino acids. V was trimmed by 7 bases and J by 7 bases, leaving 18 bases between them. The CDR3 reads CASTNGGGANTQYF. The CDR3 DNA is TGTGCCAGCACCAACGGCGGGGGCGCGAATACGCAGTATTTT.

V is TRBV29-1 and J is TRBJ1-1, with 7 bases aligning to TRBD1. The CDR3 runs 13 residues. Looked up from germline, CDR1 is SQVTM and CDR2 is ANQGSEA. Trimming at V came to 6 bases and at J to 6 bases, leaving 10 bases not matched to a gene. The CDR3 sequence: CSVLGQGGPEAFF. The CDR3 nucleotides read TGCAGCGTCCTGGGGCAGGGGGGCCCTGAAGCTTTCTTT.

This sequence joins TRBV11-2 and TRBJ2-7; D might be TRBD1 (6 bases). Per germline, CDR1 SGHAT and CDR2 FQNNGV. CDR3 length: 14 residues. The ends were cut back, 5 bases at V and 3 bases at J, with 14 bases in the middle. CDR3 amino acids: CASSRPGQLYEQYF. The CDR3 nucleotides are TGTGCCAGCAGCCGTCCTGGACAGCTCTACGAGCAGTACTTC.

CDR3 DNA: TGTGCCAGCAGCCCTCGGACAGGGGCGATGGGCACTGAAGCTTTCTTT. Translated, it gives CASSPRTGAMGTEAFF. V and J are TRBV11-1 and TRBJ1-1; 9 positions agree with TRBD1. This CDR3 is 16 amino acids long. The ends lost 5 bases at V and 4 bases at J; junction bases unmatched: 11. CDR1 is SGHAT, CDR2 FQDESV, per germline (reference sequence).

This clone is a singleton in its sample. This CDR3 is also generated by other DNA sequences in the sample. This chain uses TRBV6-5 with TRBJ1-1; D not resolved. This CDR3 comprises 13 residues. The V gene lost 0 bases and the J gene lost 5 bases, with 7 bases spanning the gap. The germline V gene encodes CDR1 MNHEY and CDR2 SVGAGI. The CDR3 spells CASSYSTGTEAFF. CDR3 DNA: TGTGCCAGCAGTTACTCGACCGGGACTGAAGCTTTCTTT.

This clone was detected only once. The chain combines TRBV4-3 with TRBJ1-2; D is unclear. Germline V lookup: CDR1 LGHNA, CDR2 YSLEER. The CDR3 has 14 amino acids. V gave up 4 bases and J gave up 4 bases, with 13 bases separating them. CDR3 nucleotides: TGCGCCAGCAGCCCTCGCCGGGGTAGCTATGGCTACACCTTC. This codes for CASSPRRGSYGYTF.

A word on this clone: The sample contains more than one DNA sequence encoding this CDR3. This chain links TRBV7-9 with TRBJ1-4; 7 bases match TRBD1. CDR3 length: 15 residues. Trimming at V came to 5 bases and at J to 5 bases, leaving 8 bases not matched to a gene. CDR1 is SEHNR, CDR2 FQNEAQ, per germline (reference sequence). The CDR3 here is CASSPQGGENEKLFF. The CDR3 coding sequence is TGTGCCAGCAGCCCACAAGGGGGCGAGAATGAAAAACTGTTTTTT.

The V gene is TRBV9, the J gene TRBJ2-2, with 8 positions matching TRBD1. The length of the CDR3 is 16 residues. The germline V gene has CDR1 SGDLS and CDR2 YYNGEE. V lost 2 bases, J lost 6 bases, and 9 bases stayed unmatched. DNA of the CDR3: TGTGCCAGCAGCGTGGGCTCGGACAGGGAGGCCGGGGAGCTGTTTTTT. Translating it yields CASSVGSDREAGELFF.